Below, one T cell receptor (beta chain) is given with its context. This entry is derived from a study of T cells in Graves' hyperthyroidism and ophthalmopathy. This CDR3 spans 13 amino acids. Germline V lookup: CDR1 DFQATT, CDR2 SNEGSKA (reference sequence). Trimming removed 1 base at V and 9 bases at J, with 10 bases between. Researchers amplified the TCR beta CDR3 regions from RNA transcripts. First-round RT-PCR with HTBI primers amplified the TCR CDR3 region. One entry per CDR3 protein results from TCRdb running MiXCR on the multiplex PCR reads. The data hold around 620,000 distinct CDR3 sequences, with roughly 17% observed a single time.

The chain couples TRBV20-1 to TRBJ1-6; D not certain. This TCR came from a woman in her 30s with Graves' hyperthyroidism. The sample consisted of blood. CDR3 amino acids: CSARVGMRSPLHF. The DNA for the CDR3 is TGCAGTGCTAGAGTTGGTATGCGTTCACCCCTCCACTTT.